This T cell receptor beta chain was found in a study of blood T cells in healthy people across ages. As concerns this clonotype: A much larger clone differs from this one at a single base, so this may be a read error.

A J-beta primer mix and a sample-barcoded 5' primer were used in a second PCR of about 6 to 12 cycles. Each of the cDNA molecules was tagged by a template-switch adaptor with 12 random nucleotides. MiXCR, applied by TCRdb to the 5' RACE reads, yields one record per CDR3 protein. There are about 770,000 distinct CDR3 sequences in the sample; about 42% occur only once, and roughly 19% lies in the top ten. The CDR3 contains 13 residues. Germline lookup yields CDR1 MNHEY and CDR2 SVGAGI. The donors, healthy Caucasians from Russia, were aged roughly 6 to 90. This clonotype was sampled from a man between 60 and 70 years old in good health. The sample consisted of blood. The chain combines TRBV6-5 with TRBJ1-5; no clear D. The CDR3 protein is CAGSYDRYQPQHF. The DNA for the CDR3 is TGTGCCGGCAGTTACGACCGCTATCAGCCCCAGCATTTT.